These 14 T cell receptor beta chains came from one sample sequenced in a study of control samples from healthy donors and cancer patients. Produced via immunoSEQ multiplex PCR; TCRdb's table is partial and in-frame only. The sample lists approximately 150,000 clones, 90% to 95% seen once, with approximately 1.4% in the top ten. Material: blood. Receptors originate from a woman between 18 and 30 years old in good health.

The rearrangement uses TRBV24-1 and TRBJ2-5, with 9 bases aligning to TRBD1. The CDR3 runs 15 residues. Germline-derived CDR1 and CDR2 are KGHDR and SFDVKD. The trim removed 9 bases at V and 5 bases at J, leaving 12 bases unmatched. CDR3: CATGNLGTGKETQYF. CDR3 DNA sequence: TGTGCCACCGGCAACCTTGGGACAGGGAAGGAGACCCAGTACTTC.

In its sample, this clone was seen a few times. V usage is TRBV24-1 and J usage is TRBJ2-3; TRBD1 might be the D (6 bases). Trimming took 10 bases from V and 0 from J, leaving 10 bases between them. Germline CDR1 is KGHDR and CDR2 is SFDVKD. CDR3 size: 13 residues. CDR3 in amino acids: CATRQDSTDTQYF. The DNA for the CDR3 is TGTGCCACTCGACAGGATAGCACAGATACGCAGTATTTT.

The rearrangement uses TRBV27 and TRBJ2-7; D may be TRBD1 or TRBD2 (5 bases each). Trimming took 2 bases from V and 2 from J, leaving 7 bases between them. This CDR3 contains 13 residues. In germline, CDR1 is MNHEY, CDR2 SMNVEV (reference sequence). The CDR3 region has the DNA TGTGCCAGCAGTTTAGGGACGGCCTACGAGCAGTACTTC. Translating it yields CASSLGTAYEQYF.

The CDR3 coding sequence is TGTGCCAGCAGCTTGAGACCACTAGGACGGAGCAATCAGCCCCAGCATTTT. Protein: CASSLRPLGRSNQPQHF. The rearrangement links TRBV7-2 to TRBJ1-5; no clear D gene. The CDR3 consists of 17 residues. V was trimmed by 3 bases and J by 1 base, leaving 16 bases between them. CDR1 is SGHTA, CDR2 FQGNSA, per germline.

The chain is built from TRBV7-9 and TRBJ1-1, with TRBD1 as a possible D gene (5 bases). The CDR3 extends over 16 amino acids. Germline values: CDR1 SEHNR, CDR2 FQNEAQ (reference sequence). The V gene lost 3 bases and the J gene lost 2 bases, with 16 bases spanning the gap. CDR3 in amino acids: CASSFLKTDFNTEAFF. The CDR3 nucleotides are TGTGCCAGCAGCTTCCTAAAGACAGATTTCAACACTGAAGCTTTCTTT.

This chain links TRBV9 with TRBJ2-3; TRBD2 aligns across 7 bases. There are 15 residues in the CDR3. Germline assignment: CDR1 SGDLS and CDR2 YYNGEE. V trimming: 3 bases; J trimming: 3 bases; junction bases outside the gene matches: 7. CDR3 DNA sequence: TGTGCCAGCAGCGGTAGCGGGTGGGGGACAGATACGCAGTATTTT. It codes for CASSGSGWGTDTQYF.

The count of this clone is one. The chain employs TRBV5-4 and TRBJ2-1; D unresolved. CDR3 size: 16 residues. Germline V CDR1 and CDR2: SGHNT, YYREEE (reference sequence). Trimming pared 3 bases from V and 0 bases from J, leaving 13 bases between. The CDR3 here is CASSSVRSASYNEQFF. The CDR3 DNA sequence: TGTGCCAGCAGCTCGGTTCGGAGCGCCTCCTACAATGAGCAGTTCTTC.

The chain couples TRBV6-2 or TRBV6-3 to TRBJ1-2; perhaps TRBD1 as D (5 bases). V shed 0 bases and J shed 9 bases, with 14 bases lying between them. The length of the CDR3 is 14 residues. Germline-derived CDR1 and CDR2 are MNHEY and SVGEGT. The CDR3 bases are TGTGCCAGCAGTTACTCGGCCAGGGCAACGAGCTACACCTTC. Encoded protein: CASSYSARATSYTF.

This clone has just a few counts. This sequence joins TRBV7-3 and TRBJ2-1; tentatively, D is TRBD2 (5 bases). Trimming took off 0 bases at V and 10 bases at J, with 7 bases between the two ends. The germline V gene has CDR1 SGHTA and CDR2 FQGTGA. The CDR3 extends over 12 amino acids. The CDR3 DNA reads TGTGCCAGCAGCTTAACCCGAGGGGAGCAGTTCTTC. Its protein product is CASSLTRGEQFF. Looking up the rest from reference TRBV7-3 and TRBJ2-1 gives the full variable domain: GAGVSQTPSNKVTEKGKYVELRCDPISGHTALYWYRQSLGQGPEFLIYFQGTGAADDSGLPNDRFFAVRPEGSVSTLKIQRTERGDSAVYLCASSLTRGEQFFGPGTRLTVL.

The rearrangement links TRBV4-2 to TRBJ1-4; D is perhaps TRBD1 (6 bases). The germline V gene has CDR1 LGHNA and CDR2 YNFKEQ. This CDR3 has 15 amino acids. V shed 0 bases and J shed 8 bases, with 13 bases lying between them. The CDR3 here is CASSQDQQGREKLFF. CDR3 nucleotides: TGTGCCAGCAGCCAAGATCAACAGGGACGGGAAAAACTGTTTTTT.

The rearrangement uses TRBV4-1 and TRBJ2-5; 11 bases fit TRBD2. CDR1 and CDR2 from the germline V gene are MGHRA and YSYEKL. V trimming: 4 bases; J trimming: 2 bases; junction bases outside the gene matches: 3. The CDR3 runs to 15 residues. The CDR3 loop reads CASSPSGGPQETQYF. CDR3 in DNA: TGCGCCAGCAGCCCTAGCGGGGGGCCACAAGAGACCCAGTACTTC.

This clone was seen only once. The rearrangement joins TRBV29-1 to TRBJ1-1, with D uncertain. Trimming removed 6 bases from V and 8 bases from J, with 19 bases in between. The CDR3 spans 13 residues. From germline, CDR1 is SQVTM and CDR2 ANQGSEA. The CDR3 DNA reads as TGCAGCGTCAATCTCATTTCGGCGAGGGAAGCTTTCTTT. It codes for CSVNLISAREAFF.

This chain joins TRBV11-2 and TRBJ1-1; D is ambiguous. In germline, CDR1 is SGHAT, CDR2 FQNNGV. V was clipped by 2 bases and J by 10 bases, with 14 bases between them. This CDR3 comprises 13 residues. CDR3: CASSLSGNWGAFF. The CDR3 DNA sequence: TGTGCCAGCAGCTTATCTGGGAACTGGGGAGCTTTCTTT.

V and J are TRBV7-8 and TRBJ2-5; D is uncertain. Germline values: CDR1 SGHVS, CDR2 FQNEAQ. The CDR3 sequence is 12 residues long. V was pared by 1 base and J by 4 bases, with 4 bases between. The CDR3 reads CASSLVAETQYF. DNA for the CDR3: TGTGCCAGCAGCTTAGTAGCAGAGACCCAGTACTTC.